Listed below are T cell receptor beta chains from one sample, sequenced in a study of T cell responses to AZD1222 COVID-19 vaccine. Clones were read by immunoSEQ multiplex PCR, and TCRdb kept only the in-frame ones, dropping some. The sample consists of tens of thousands of clones, around 86% of them appearing once. The sequencing used peripheral blood, collected on day 0 of AZD1222 vaccination. The receptors here all came from an adult in good health. The conserved cysteine and the conserved F or W are not part of the CDR3 here. Each record gives: V gene, CDR3 protein.

V gene: TRBV4-1; CDR3 protein: ASSQDVGVGYGYT
V gene: TRBV9; CDR3 protein: ASAGTGATDTQY
V gene: TRBV5-8; CDR3 protein: ASSYPGQYNQPQH
V gene: TRBV13; CDR3 protein: ASSLGQGAIPYEQY
V gene: TRBV29-1; CDR3 protein: SVIQGNYGYT
V gene: TRBV30; CDR3 protein: AWSVGRTRDEQY
V gene: TRBV4-2; CDR3 protein: ASSQESDTQY
V gene: TRBV24-1; CDR3 protein: ATSEAVSSTDTQY
V gene: TRBV19; CDR3 protein: ASSIDEGTYEQY
V gene: TRBV7-9; CDR3 protein: ASSLGSLVGNTIY
V gene: TRBV9; CDR3 protein: ASSVGQGNQPQH
V gene: TRBV15; CDR3 protein: ATSRDGTGPYYT
V gene: TRBV9; CDR3 protein: ASSVLGEPNQPQH
V gene: TRBV9; CDR3 protein: ASSVQDSNYGYT
V gene: TRBV23-1; CDR3 protein: ASSQRRQPGDTQY
V gene: TRBV3-1/TRBV3-2; CDR3 protein: ASSPGGSGYNEQF
V gene: TRBV7-3; CDR3 protein: ASSPRTSGSLYEDTDTQY
V gene: TRBV10-3; CDR3 protein: AISLRDRGETQY
V gene: TRBV7-2; CDR3 protein: ASSFPANTGELF
V gene: TRBV2; CDR3 protein: ASSEQGFVNTEAF
V gene: TRBV28; CDR3 protein: ASRIYPPGAADTQY
V gene: TRBV6-5; CDR3 protein: ASSTGTLSRDEQY
V gene: TRBV27; CDR3 protein: ASSPRTGVGPYNEQF
V gene: TRBV29-1; CDR3 protein: SVVWGGSGNTIY
V gene: TRBV12-3/TRBV12-4; CDR3 protein: ASSANQEQF
V gene: TRBV6-1; CDR3 protein: ASSEDTGPGAYSNQPQH
V gene: TRBV9; CDR3 protein: ASSEGLAGIKHTQY
V gene: TRBV7-9; CDR3 protein: ASSLLAAPSYEQY
V gene: TRBV7-3; CDR3 protein: ASGSGDLNEQF
V gene: TRBV6-5; CDR3 protein: ASNLGVEGDTEAF
V gene: TRBV6-2/TRBV6-3; CDR3 protein: ASSYTTGTLYGYT
V gene: TRBV28; CDR3 protein: ASTQRNTEAF
V gene: TRBV5-1; CDR3 protein: ASSLAGMNTEAF
V gene: TRBV19; CDR3 protein: ASSIGSLGSRAF
V gene: TRBV4-1; CDR3 protein: ASSQDNGPLYEQY
V gene: TRBV15; CDR3 protein: ATSRGSTRAYNEQF
V gene: TRBV18; CDR3 protein: ASSPPGQGAYEQY
V gene: TRBV25-1; CDR3 protein: ASSVWGQGMPYT
V gene: TRBV19; CDR3 protein: ASSISVGTYGYT
V gene: TRBV2; CDR3 protein: ASSDGVANEKLF
V gene: TRBV12-3/TRBV12-4; CDR3 protein: ASSPTAEAF
V gene: TRBV7-7; CDR3 protein: ASSLSPTETGRTGHGYT
V gene: TRBV20-1; CDR3 protein: SASEGGPQPQH
V gene: TRBV7-9; CDR3 protein: ASSFQNNYGYT
V gene: TRBV30; CDR3 protein: AWRGQGAASAYGYT